This is a list of T cell receptor beta chains from one sample in a study of CD8 T cells in Susac syndrome. One entry per CDR3 protein results from TCRdb running MiXCR on the immunoSEQ multiplex PCR reads. The sample records over 350,000 distinct CDR3 sequences, more than 80% being singletons. Sample: CD8+ T cells from PBMCs. The origin of the receptors is a human donor with multiple sclerosis. The CDR3 runs from the conserved cysteine through the conserved F or W. Clone size appears in some rows only: once, few, many, or a class for an expanded clone.

j_call clone_size v_call cdr3_aa
TRBJ2-7 NA TRBV6-1 CASSLTRYSYEQYF
TRBJ2-5 few TRBV7-9 CASSKGETQYF
TRBJ2-7 NA TRBV6-5 CASSYSLTGSLGEQYF
TRBJ2-7 NA TRBV2 CASSGPFGQRSYEQYF
TRBJ2-7 NA TRBV11-2 CASSFGTGNYYEQYF
TRBJ2-7 NA TRBV7-8 CASSLDGMSGEQYF
TRBJ1-1 NA TRBV19 CASTSGDEAFF
TRBJ2-3 NA TRBV9 CASSDPGLGDTQYF
TRBJ1-6 NA TRBV20-1 CSARDLQGGINSPLHF
TRBJ1-2 NA TRBV29-1 CSVHTGGFHGYTF
TRBJ1-5 NA TRBV2 CASSEHLSNQPRHF
TRBJ2-5 NA TRBV5-1 CASSGPRETQYF